Listed below are T cell receptor beta chains from one sample, sequenced in a study of blood T cell repertoires in COVID-19. This table comes from immunoSEQ multiplex PCR, and its TCRdb copy is limited to in-frame clones, with some not included. The data contain under 250,000 clones, roughly 81% of them singletons. The sequenced sample was peripheral blood. These receptor sequences come from a man aged 45 to 65 with acute or convalescent COVID-19. Each CDR3 is given with its conserved first and last residue. D genes are given only for firm matches. Expanded clones are given a class, and other clones once, few, many or no size at all.

d_call,v_call,clone_size,j_call,cdr3_aa,cdr3_nt
TRBD1,TRBV10-3,-,TRBJ2-7,CAISDTTGGYVHYEQYF,TGTGCCATCAGTGACACGACAGGGGGCTATGTTCACTACGAGCAGTACTTC
-,TRBV7-8,-,TRBJ1-5,CASSPGASNQPQHF,TGTGCCAGCAGCCCGGGAGCGAGCAATCAGCCCCAGCATTTT
TRBD1,TRBV19,few,TRBJ2-2,CASSWDSLTGELFF,TGTGCCAGTAGTTGGGACAGCCTTACCGGGGAGCTGTTTTTT
TRBD1,TRBV9,-,TRBJ2-2,CASSAGTGLAGELFF,TGTGCCAGCAGCGCCGGGACAGGGCTTGCCGGGGAGCTGTTTTTT
-,TRBV18,-,TRBJ1-1,CASSPTESEAFF,TGTGCCAGCTCACCGACGGAGTCTGAAGCTTTCTTT
-,TRBV6-6,-,TRBJ2-1,CASSPPSVEQFF,TGTGCCAGCAGCCCCCCTAGCGTTGAGCAGTTCTTC
TRBD1,TRBV6-5,-,TRBJ1-4,CASSSDRGPEKLFF,TGTGCCAGCAGTTCCGACAGGGGGCCGGAAAAACTGTTTTTT
-,TRBV6-5,few,TRBJ2-7,CASSYSPTIRVHEQYF,TGTGCCAGCAGTTACTCACCGACTATCCGGGTCCACGAGCAGTACTTC
-,TRBV12-3/TRBV12-4,-,TRBJ1-2,CASSLGDSLTF,TGTGCCAGCAGTTTAGGGGACTCTCTCACCTTC
-,TRBV5-5,once,TRBJ2-3,CASSFADFFTDTQYF,TGTGCCAGCAGCTTCGCGGACTTTTTCACAGATACGCAGTATTTT
TRBD1,TRBV11-2,few,TRBJ2-7,CASTRGRDYEQYF,TGTGCCAGCACTAGGGGGCGTGATTACGAGCAGTACTTC
-,TRBV18,once,TRBJ2-1,CASSPPKGEYNEQFF,TGTGCCAGCTCACCACCAAAGGGGGAATACAATGAGCAGTTCTTC
TRBD2,TRBV5-4,-,TRBJ2-1,CASSLLGLADYNEQFF,TGTGCCAGCAGCTTGCTGGGACTAGCGGATTACAATGAGCAGTTCTTC
-,TRBV6-1,-,TRBJ2-7,CASSETDLYEQYF,TGTGCCAGCAGTGAGACAGACCTCTACGAGCAGTACTTC
TRBD1,TRBV5-5,-,TRBJ1-4,CASSIGTGVKLFF,TGTGCCAGCAGCATAGGGACAGGAGTAAAACTGTTTTTT
TRBD1,TRBV11-2,-,TRBJ1-1,CASRVQGGTEAFF,TGTGCCAGCAGGGTCCAGGGGGGCACTGAAGCTTTCTTT
-,TRBV18,once,TRBJ2-2,CASSPQNTGELFF,TGTGCCAGCTCACCCCAAAACACCGGGGAGCTGTTTTTT
TRBD1,TRBV15,-,TRBJ1-5,CATSGDRERGVNQPQHF,TGTGCCACCAGCGGGGACAGGGAGCGGGGGGTCAATCAGCCCCAGCATTTT
-,TRBV10-3,-,TRBJ1-1,CAISESVLLAFF,TGTGCCATCAGTGAGTCTGTCTTATTGGCTTTCTTT
TRBD1,TRBV30,few,TRBJ2-3,CAWGLRDRGSDTQYF,TGTGCCTGGGGACTCCGGGACAGGGGAAGTGATACGCAGTATTTT
-,TRBV4-1,-,TRBJ1-5,CASSQDWGGNQPQHF,TGCGCCAGCAGCCAAGATTGGGGGGGCAATCAGCCCCAGCATTTT
-,TRBV7-6,once,TRBJ1-2,CASSLNSFRPRVFYGYTF,TGTGCCAGCAGCTTAAATTCATTTCGTCCCCGAGTATTCTATGGCTACACCTTC
TRBD2,TRBV30,-,TRBJ2-7,CAWRGSGRATDEQYF,TGTGCCTGGAGAGGAAGCGGGAGAGCTACCGACGAGCAGTACTTC
TRBD1,TRBV3-1/TRBV3-2,-,TRBJ1-2,CASSQSGTAYGYTF,TGTGCCAGCAGCCAGTCCGGGACAGCCTATGGCTACACCTTC
TRBD2,TRBV3-1/TRBV3-2,-,TRBJ2-5,CASSQPLGLAGYQETQYF,TGTGCCAGCAGCCAACCTTTGGGACTAGCGGGTTACCAAGAGACCCAGTACTTC
TRBD1,TRBV19,-,TRBJ2-7,CASSRQGSSYEQYF,TGTGCCAGTAGTAGACAGGGGAGCTCCTACGAGCAGTACTTC
-,TRBV5-1,-,TRBJ2-1,CASSNVPPTSTYNEQFF,TGCGCCAGCAGTAACGTACCTCCGACTTCGACCTACAATGAGCAGTTCTTC
-,TRBV19,-,TRBJ2-1,CASSIAGVYEQFF,TGTGCCAGTAGTATCGCCGGTGTCTATGAGCAGTTCTTC